What follows are 32 T cell receptor beta chains derived from one specimen sequenced in a study of cytomegalovirus exposure and HLA in healthy donors. Some clones are missing from TCRdb's copy, which holds only in-frame ones; the method was immunoSEQ multiplex PCR. This sample carries 50,000 to 65,000 clones, around nine tenths of them seen once, and the ten largest clones take about 8.1%. The source material was PBMCs. The receptors were sampled from a woman younger than 35 in good health and CMV-seropositive.

V gene TRBV12-5 combines with J gene TRBJ1-4; 9 bases line up with TRBD1. The germline gives CDR1 LGHNT, CDR2 FRNRAP. After removal of 6 bases from V and 5 bases from J, the junction contained 4 bases not matched to a gene. The CDR3 sequence is 14 residues long. In DNA form, the CDR3 reads TGTGCTAGTGGCTCCGGGACAGGGAATGAAAAACTGTTTTTT. This translates into CASGSGTGNEKLFF.

The chain links TRBV7-2 to TRBJ2-5; 10 bases line up with TRBD2. Trimming cost V 5 bases and J 5 bases; bases outside gene matches: 2. From germline, CDR1 is SGHTA and CDR2 FQGNSA. The CDR3 consists of 13 residues. The CDR3 DNA follows: TGTGCCAGCAGCCGGACTAGCGGCGAGACCCAGTACTTC. Its translation: CASSRTSGETQYF.

The gene calls are TRBV19 and TRBJ1-1; 8 positions match TRBD1. Looked up from germline, CDR1 is LNHDA and CDR2 is SQIVND (reference sequence). V shed 0 bases, J shed 5 bases, and the junction held 2 bases outside the gene matches. The CDR3 is made up of 14 amino acids. The CDR3 DNA sequence: TGTGCCAGTAGTATAGACGACAGGGGAACTGAAGCTTTCTTT. Translated: CASSIDDRGTEAFF.

V is TRBV6-1 and J is TRBJ1-1, with unresolved D. The V gene lost 6 bases and the J gene lost 3 bases, with 11 bases spanning the gap. The CDR3 sequence is 13 residues long. Germline V gene data show CDR1 as MNHNS and CDR2 as SASEGT. The CDR3 DNA follows: TGTGCCAGCAGAGGCGGGCAGGACACTGAAGCTTTCTTT. As protein: CASRGGQDTEAFF.

This clone was recorded only once. The chain joins TRBV6-1 to TRBJ2-1, with a weak D call TRBD2 (6 bases). In germline, CDR1 is MNHNS, CDR2 SASEGT. Trimming removed 6 bases from V and 3 bases from J, with 15 bases in between. This CDR3 region has 15 residues. The CDR3 DNA reads TGTGCCAGCAGCCCCCCGGGACTGGACTACAATGAGCAGTTCTTC. Protein product: CASSPPGLDYNEQFF.

The genes are TRBV5-4 and TRBJ2-3, with 7 bases that match TRBD1. This CDR3 contains 13 residues. Germline CDR1 is SGHNT and CDR2 is YYREEE (reference sequence). Germline trimming cut 4 bases from V and 8 bases from J; bases unmatched to any gene: 7. Here the CDR3 DNA reads TGTGCCAGCAGCACCAGACAGGGTCCTACGCAGTATTTT. Encoded protein: CASSTRQGPTQYF.

The chain is built from TRBV7-9 and TRBJ1-5, with no clear D. Germline CDR1 and CDR2: SEHNR and FQNEAQ (reference sequence). The CDR3 covers 17 residues. The V end was cut by 1 base, the J end by 0 bases, with 13 bases between. CDR3 residues: CASSLVPSGLSNQPQHF. In DNA form, the CDR3 reads TGTGCCAGCAGCTTAGTTCCCTCAGGCCTTAGCAATCAGCCCCAGCATTTT.

The chain is built from TRBV5-4 and TRBJ2-1; 8 bases match TRBD1. The CDR3 covers 16 residues. Per germline, CDR1 SGHNT and CDR2 YYREEE (reference sequence). Trimming cost V 1 base and J 4 bases; bases outside gene matches: 7. The CDR3 DNA is TGTGCCAGCAGCTTGCCCACAGGGGGAAGGTACAATGAGCAGTTCTTC. Translation: CASSLPTGGRYNEQFF.

This chain connects TRBV10-3 to TRBJ2-3, with a weak D call TRBD1 (7 bases). Trimming took 10 bases from V and 3 from J, leaving 17 bases between them. Germline CDR1 and CDR2: ENHRY and SYGVKD. The CDR3 is 14 amino acids. CDR3 bases: TGTGCCACCGCGGGACAGCGAAAAACAGATACGCAGTATTTT. The encoded protein is CATAGQRKTDTQYF.

The chain carries TRBV2 and TRBJ1-4, with TRBD1 as a possible D gene (5 bases). Germline CDR1 and CDR2: SNHLY and FYNNEI. This CDR3 spans 15 amino acids. V shed 8 bases and J shed 2 bases, with 15 bases lying between them. CDR3 DNA: TGTGCCAGCCTGGGGGGGATCTCGACTAATGAAAAACTGTTTTTT. This codes for CASLGGISTNEKLFF.

Here the CDR3 DNA reads TGTGCCAGTATTCAAGGAGCGTCCGGGGAGCTGTTTTTT. As protein: CASIQGASGELFF. The V and J genes are TRBV28 and TRBJ2-2; unclear D gene. With 9 bases removed from V and 6 bases from J, the gap between germline ends came to 14 bases. From germline, CDR1 is MDHEN and CDR2 SYDVKM. The CDR3 runs to 13 residues.

The V gene is TRBV9, the J gene TRBJ2-3, with 9 positions matching TRBD2. CDR1 SGDLS and CDR2 YYNGEE come from the germline V gene. Unmatched junction bases numbered 5, after V lost 0 bases and J lost 6 bases. This CDR3 region has 15 residues. DNA of the CDR3: TGTGCCAGCAGCGTAGGGGCGGGGGGGCCGGATACGCAGTATTTT. Protein product: CASSVGAGGPDTQYF.

The chain couples TRBV6-5 to TRBJ1-2, with 9 bases identical to TRBD1. V lost 5 bases to trimming and J lost 6 bases; unmatched junction nucleotides: 7. This CDR3 is built from 14 residues. Germline-derived CDR1 and CDR2 are MNHEY and SVGAGI. The CDR3 sequence is CASSPSDRGNGYTF. In nucleotides, the CDR3 is TGTGCCAGCAGTCCGTCGGACAGGGGTAATGGCTACACCTTC.

The V and J genes are TRBV7-8 and TRBJ1-6; 7 bases are a match to TRBD1. The trim removed 5 bases at V and 6 bases at J, leaving 13 bases unmatched. Germline V gene data show CDR1 as SGHVS and CDR2 as FQNEAQ. This CDR3 comprises 17 residues. CDR3 nucleotides: TGTGCCAGCAGCACTGGGGGCAGGGGGGCCTTTAATTCACCCCTCCACTTT. Encoded protein: CASSTGGRGAFNSPLHF.

The chain combines TRBV5-3 with TRBJ1-1; maybe TRBD1 (5 bases). TRBV5-3 is filed as an ORF, its function uncertain. This CDR3 contains 14 residues. Trimming removed 6 bases from V and 2 bases from J, with 14 bases in between. The CDR3 spells CARTADRDNTEAFF. The CDR3 DNA is TGTGCCAGAACCGCAGACAGAGACAACACTGAAGCTTTCTTT.

The gene calls are TRBV7-9 and TRBJ2-2, with D perhaps TRBD2 (6 bases). The CDR3 has 14 amino acids. The germline gives CDR1 SEHNR, CDR2 FQNEAQ (reference sequence). The V end lost 1 base, the J end lost 5 bases, and 8 bases lay between the germline ends. The CDR3 nucleotides are TGTGCCAGCAGCTTAGGGCTAGCGACCGGGGAGCTGTTTTTT. It specifies CASSLGLATGELFF.

V and J are TRBV10-1 and TRBJ1-5; TRBD1 matches 10 bases. The CDR3 loop spans 17 amino acids. Germline CDR1 is WNHNN and CDR2 is SYGVQD (reference sequence). The V gene end was trimmed by 6 bases and the J gene end by 0 bases; junction bases not matched to a gene: 8. CDR3 loop: CASRTGQGNNSNQPQHF. CDR3 in DNA: TGCGCCAGCAGAACGGGACAGGGGAATAATAGCAATCAGCCCCAGCATTTT.

This chain links TRBV4-1 with TRBJ2-1, with D tentatively TRBD2 (6 bases). Trimming removed 2 bases at V and 4 bases at J, with 21 bases between. CDR1 and CDR2 (germline): MGHRA, YSYEKL. The CDR3 covers 18 residues. CDR3 DNA: TGCGCCAGCAGCCAACTCCTCGGACTAACCGGGGTATACAATGAGCAGTTCTTC. This encodes CASSQLLGLTGVYNEQFF.

The rearrangement joins TRBV28 to TRBJ1-2; D remains ambiguous. This CDR3 contains 11 residues. The V gene lost 3 bases and the J gene lost 4 bases, with 3 bases spanning the gap. The V gene's germline CDR1 is MDHEN and CDR2 SYDVKM. The CDR3, as DNA: TGTGCCAGCAGTTTCCGCTATGGCTACACCTTC. As protein: CASSFRYGYTF.

This chain links TRBV5-1 with TRBJ1-6; D is unresolved. Trimming stripped 6 bases from V and 7 bases from J, with 14 bases between. The germline V gene encodes CDR1 SGHRS and CDR2 YFSETQ. This CDR3 has 14 residues. Here the CDR3 DNA reads TGCGCCAGCAAAGACGGAGGCAGCAATTCACCCCTCCACTTT. Translated: CASKDGGSNSPLHF.

The genes are TRBV5-6 and TRBJ2-6; TRBD1 agrees at 7 bases. CDR3 length: 15 amino acids. The V gene end was trimmed by 3 bases and the J gene end by 2 bases; junction bases not matched to a gene: 2. Germline CDR1 SGHDT, CDR2 YYEEEE. The DNA for the CDR3 is TGTGCCAGCAGCTCCACAGGGGCTGGGGCCAACGTCCTGACTTTC. Translation gives CASSSTGAGANVLTF.

The count of this clone is one. The chain recombines TRBV7-9 with TRBJ2-7; 10 bases line up with TRBD1. V was pared by 2 bases and J by 6 bases, with 7 bases of the junction left unmatched. In germline, CDR1 is SEHNR, CDR2 FQNEAQ (reference sequence). The CDR3 sequence is 15 residues long. CDR3 DNA sequence: TGTGCCAGCAGCTTAATGGGACAGGGGTCCGCCGAGCAGTACTTC. As protein: CASSLMGQGSAEQYF.

The chain is built from TRBV30 and TRBJ1-2; D is unresolved. V was cut by 0 bases and J by 8 bases, with 10 bases left in between. Germline V gene data show CDR1 as GTSNPN and CDR2 as SVGIG (reference sequence). The CDR3 covers 12 residues. The CDR3 loop is CAWSVRTEGYTF. CDR3 coding DNA: TGTGCCTGGAGTGTACGAACAGAAGGCTACACCTTC.

The rearrangement uses TRBV7-2 and TRBJ2-1; TRBD2 aligns across 7 bases. Germline CDR1 is SGHTA and CDR2 is FQGNSA. Trimming at V came to 3 bases and at J to 4 bases, leaving 6 bases not matched to a gene. The CDR3 is 15 residues long. Here the CDR3 reads CASSLLAVEYNEQFF. The CDR3 region has the DNA TGTGCCAGCAGCTTGCTAGCGGTGGAATACAATGAGCAGTTCTTC.

The CDR3 DNA follows: TGTGCCAGCAGCGGCCCGCCGGGGACTGAAGCTTTCTTT. It codes for CASSGPPGTEAFF. The V gene is TRBV9, the J gene TRBJ1-1; D is uncertain. Per the germline V gene, CDR1 is SGDLS and CDR2 is YYNGEE. Trimming cost V 3 bases and J 5 bases, with 11 bases left between them. The CDR3 contains 13 residues.

This rearrangement joins TRBV30 to TRBJ2-7; D is unclear. The CDR3 has 14 residues. Germline V gene sequence: CDR1 GTSNPN, CDR2 SVGIG (reference sequence). V was cut by 1 base and J by 6 bases, with 16 bases left in between. In DNA form, the CDR3 reads TGTGCCTGGAGTGAAGTTGACGGGTTTTCCGAGCAGTACTTC. This sequence encodes CAWSEVDGFSEQYF. Together with reference TRBV30 and TRBJ2-7, the CDR3 gives the full variable domain: SQTIHQWPATLVQPVGSPLSLECTVEGTSNPNLYWYRQAAGRGLQLLFYSVGIGQISSEVPQNLSASRPQDRQFILSSKKLLLSDSGFYLCAWSEVDGFSEQYFGPGTRLTVT.

This chain joins TRBV28 and TRBJ1-1; 7 positions match TRBD1. The CDR3 extends over 15 amino acids. Germline V gene data show CDR1 as MDHEN and CDR2 as SYDVKM. Trimming removed 4 bases from V and 3 bases from J; junction bases left unmatched: 8. The CDR3 is CASSSLDRVYTEAFF. The CDR3, as DNA: TGTGCCAGCAGTTCTCTCGACAGGGTTTACACTGAAGCTTTCTTT.

V and J are TRBV10-2 and TRBJ2-5, with TRBD1 matching over 12 bases. Germline assignment: CDR1 WSHSY and CDR2 SAAADI. J gave up 4 bases and V 2 bases, and 5 bases lay outside the gene matches. The CDR3 totals 16 residues. The CDR3 DNA reads as TGCGCCAGCAGTGAGGGGGGACAGGGGGCACGAGAGACCCAGTACTTC. It specifies CASSEGGQGARETQYF.

This clone was picked up a small number of times. This chain joins TRBV11-2 and TRBJ1-1; D gene uncertain. The germline V gene encodes CDR1 SGHAT and CDR2 FQNNGV. The V end was cut by 1 base, the J end by 5 bases, with 11 bases between. This CDR3 spans 14 amino acids. This chain's CDR3 is CASSLALGRTEAFF. CDR3 coding DNA: TGTGCCAGCAGCTTAGCCTTGGGCAGGACTGAAGCTTTCTTT. The complete variable domain, with remaining parts taken from reference TRBV11-2 and TRBJ1-1, reads EAGVAQSPRYKIIEKRQSVAFWCNPISGHATLYWYQQILGQGPKLLIQFQNNGVVDDSQLPKDRFSAERLKGVDSTLKIQPAKLEDSAVYLCASSLALGRTEAFFGQGTRLTVV.

V usage is TRBV13 and J usage is TRBJ2-7, with 7 bases matching TRBD2. V was pared by 5 bases and J by 1 base, with 8 bases of the junction left unmatched. This CDR3 has 15 amino acids. Germline assignment: CDR1 PRHDT and CDR2 FYEKMQ (reference sequence). In DNA form, the CDR3 reads TGTGCCAGCAGCCTCGGAGCGGGACCTTCCTACGAGCAGTACTTC. It specifies CASSLGAGPSYEQYF.

This chain uses TRBV5-4 with TRBJ1-3, with 9 positions matching TRBD1. Trimming at V came to 4 bases and at J to 5 bases, leaving 4 bases not matched to a gene. Germline V gives CDR1 SGHNT, CDR2 YYREEE (reference sequence). The CDR3 has 14 residues. The CDR3 sequence is CASSRTGERNTIYF. CDR3 in DNA: TGTGCCAGCAGCAGGACAGGGGAGAGAAACACCATATATTTT. The complete variable domain, with remaining parts taken from reference TRBV5-4 and TRBJ1-3, reads ETGVTQSPTHLIKTRGQQVTLRCSSQSGHNTVSWYQQALGQGPQFIFQYYREEENGRGNFPPRFSGLQFPNYSSELNVNALELDDSALYLCASSRTGERNTIYFGEGSWLTVV.

V and J are TRBV5-1 and TRBJ1-3; a weak D match, TRBD1 (6 bases). The CDR3 is 16 amino acids. V was clipped by 0 bases and J by 0 bases, with 10 bases between them. CDR1 and CDR2 from the germline V gene are SGHRS and YFSETQ. The CDR3 region is CASSLEDSLSGNTIYF. The CDR3 bases are TGCGCCAGCAGCTTGGAGGACAGCCTCTCTGGAAACACCATATATTTT.